These T cell receptor beta chains were read from a single sample in a study of cytomegalovirus exposure and HLA in healthy donors. Produced via immunoSEQ multiplex PCR; TCRdb's table is partial and in-frame only. The data hold around 120,000 clones, with approximately 80% observed a single time. The sample was PBMCs. The origin of the receptors is a woman between 40 and 55 years old in good health and CMV-seronegative. Both conserved end residues are trimmed from each CDR3. Size is omitted from some rows. Given values are once, few, many or a class for expanded clones.

clone size	V gene	J gene	CDR3 protein
once	TRBV5-6	TRBJ2-7	ASSLSPTDRLDEQY
-	TRBV6-5	TRBJ2-7	ASHTGYEQY
once	TRBV5-5	TRBJ1-6	ARALWLQGRNSPLH
-	TRBV27	TRBJ2-1	ASSFPGSYNEQF
-	TRBV5-1	TRBJ2-1	ASSLAGGRSYNEQF
-	TRBV16	TRBJ2-1	ASTQSKVGSMI
-	TRBV4-3	TRBJ2-2	ASSHPPLGQGSNTGELF
once	TRBV7-9	TRBJ2-7	ARDSPYEQY
-	TRBV29-1	TRBJ2-7	SVGRPGGGDEQY
-	TRBV2	TRBJ2-7	ASSDRQGNYEQY
-	TRBV7-6	-	ASSLLAGGPKYEQY
-	TRBV27	TRBJ1-6	ASGNRDSPLH
-	TRBV4-1	TRBJ2-5	ASSPLTSGVTQETQY
-	TRBV7-8	TRBJ2-1	ASSFTPGTSGRGEVNEQF
once	TRBV4-2	TRBJ2-7	ASSRDRGLREQY
-	TRBV6-1	TRBJ2-4	ASSERGTGLAKNIQY
few	TRBV19	TRBJ2-5	ASTGGRSETQY
-	TRBV5-6	TRBJ1-1	ASSTDSEAF
-	TRBV7-9	TRBJ2-3	ASSLLLTGSTDTQY
-	TRBV19	TRBJ1-1	ASSSGYTEAF
-	TRBV4-3	TRBJ2-2	ASSQEWSGDRFYTGELF
-	TRBV5-4	TRBJ1-1	ASSLTRSTEAF
-	TRBV9	TRBJ2-1	ASSFSDNEQF
once	TRBV29-1	TRBJ2-7	SVQAGVGYEQY
few	TRBV19	TRBJ1-5	ASSTTGMSNQPQH
-	TRBV7-2	TRBJ1-2	ASSPQITQNYGYT
-	TRBV19	TRBJ1-6	ASTRGKSGNSPLH
-	TRBV5-1	TRBJ1-5	ASSWTGGDQPQH
-	TRBV7-6	TRBJ2-7	ASSLSLGGSVIYEQY
-	TRBV11-2	TRBJ1-4	ASSLGFGEKEKLF
-	TRBV21-1	TRBJ2-7	ASSPREENEQY
-	TRBV4-1	TRBJ1-2	ASSQEQGLYGYT
once	TRBV7-9	TRBJ2-1	ASSTIAGGPYNEQF